Below, 32 T cell receptor beta chains from the same sample are listed, as sequenced in a study of blood T cell repertoires in COVID-19. The data were produced by immunoSEQ multiplex PCR, yet TCRdb's version contains in-frame clones alone and is incomplete. The table includes fewer than 400,000 clones, 85% to 90% detected once. Source material: PBMCs or T cells enriched from blood (not recorded which). Receptor source: a man under 40 who had recovered from COVID-19.

The chain is built from TRBV10-3 and TRBJ1-1; unclear D gene. Germline V gene sequence: CDR1 ENHRY, CDR2 SYGVKD. Trimming removed 2 bases from V and 0 bases from J, with 7 bases in between. This CDR3 is 14 amino acids long. The CDR3 sequence is CAISENRVNTEAFF. The CDR3 DNA is TGTGCCATCAGTGAGAACCGGGTGAACACTGAAGCTTTCTTT.

The chain recombines TRBV2 with TRBJ1-1; D call uncertain. The V gene's germline CDR1 is SNHLY and CDR2 FYNNEI. Trimming shortened V by 4 bases and J by 1 base, and 7 bases separated the two germline ends. The CDR3 is 13 residues long. CDR3 bases: TGTGCCAGCAGTGCACATACGAACACTGAAGCTTTCTTT. Its protein is CASSAHTNTEAFF. Full variable domain (outside the CDR3, taken from reference TRBV2 and TRBJ1-1): EPEVTQTPSHQVTQMGQEVILRCVPISNHLYFYWYRQILGQKVEFLVSFYNNEISEKSEIFDDQFSVERPDGSNFTLKIRSTKLEDSAMYFCASSAHTNTEAFFGQGTRLTVV.

The chain carries TRBV19 and TRBJ2-4; 8 bases agree with TRBD2. This CDR3 has 17 amino acids. The J segment lost 3 bases and the V segment lost 1 base, leaving 8 bases of the junction unmatched. CDR1 is LNHDA, CDR2 SQIVND, per germline (reference sequence). CDR3 coding DNA: TGTGCCAGTAGTATAGGCTTAGCGGGAAAGGGCAAAAACATTCAGTACTTC. Encoded protein: CASSIGLAGKGKNIQYF.

V is TRBV7-9 and J is TRBJ1-1, with D hard to call. CDR1 and CDR2 (germline): SEHNR, FQNEAQ (reference sequence). The CDR3 covers 13 residues. Between the trimmed V and J ends, which lost 5 bases and 3 bases, there was a span of 10 bases. The CDR3 DNA follows: TGTGCCAGCAGCCTCAGGTTAGACACTGAAGCTTTCTTT. It specifies CASSLRLDTEAFF.

The V gene is TRBV11-3, the J gene TRBJ2-1, with TRBD2 matching 14 bases. The CDR3 is 15 residues long. Germline assignment: CDR1 SGHNT and CDR2 YENEEA. V shed 5 bases, J shed 7 bases, and the junction held 4 bases outside the gene matches. The CDR3 spells CASSPRLAGGNEQFF. The DNA for the CDR3 is TGTGCCAGCAGCCCTCGACTAGCGGGAGGGAATGAGCAGTTCTTC.

V usage is TRBV24-1 and J usage is TRBJ2-5; 8 bases are shared with TRBD2. Per the germline V gene, CDR1 is KGHDR and CDR2 is SFDVKD. The J segment lost 5 bases and the V segment lost 3 bases, leaving 10 bases of the junction unmatched. CDR3 length: 16 amino acids. CDR3 DNA: TGTGCCACCAGTGATGTTGGGGCGGGAGGACGCGAGACCCAGTACTTC. This translates into CATSDVGAGGRETQYF.

The V gene is TRBV5-1, the J gene TRBJ2-5; possibly TRBD1 for D (6 bases). Per germline, CDR1 SGHRS and CDR2 YFSETQ. The CDR3 runs to 14 residues. Trimming took off 0 bases at V and 2 bases at J, with 8 bases between the two ends. The CDR3 bases are TGCGCCAGCAGCTTGGAGGACAGACAAGAGACCCAGTACTTC. It specifies CASSLEDRQETQYF.

This chain connects TRBV5-1 to TRBJ2-1; D possibly corresponds to TRBD2 (5 bases). V lost 0 bases, J lost 6 bases, and 10 bases lay in between. Germline V CDR1 and CDR2: SGHRS, YFSETQ. The CDR3 is made up of 14 amino acids. The CDR3 here is CASSLGLLGNEQFF. Here the CDR3 DNA reads TGCGCCAGCAGCTTGGGACTACTGGGCAATGAGCAGTTCTTC.

This sequence joins TRBV24-1 and TRBJ2-1, with 12 bases fitting TRBD2. The length of the CDR3 is 16 residues. CDR1 and CDR2 from the germline V gene are KGHDR and SFDVKD. V shed 4 bases, J shed 6 bases, and the junction held 6 bases outside the gene matches. CDR3 in amino acids: CATSDRTSGNGNEQFF. CDR3 in DNA: TGTGCCACCAGTGACAGGACTAGCGGGAACGGCAATGAGCAGTTCTTC.

V and J are TRBV11-2 and TRBJ1-2; D is undetermined. CDR3 length: 14 residues. Trimming removed 2 bases from V and 4 bases from J, with 11 bases in between. From germline, CDR1 is SGHAT and CDR2 FQNNGV. Here the CDR3 DNA reads TGTGCCAGCAGCTTAACGAGCGCCATCTATGGCTACACCTTC. Translation gives CASSLTSAIYGYTF.

The chain links TRBV5-1 to TRBJ2-2; 8 bases fit TRBD1. The CDR3 runs to 15 residues. Germline V gene data show CDR1 as SGHRS and CDR2 as YFSETQ. Trimming at V came to 3 bases and at J to 4 bases, leaving 5 bases not matched to a gene. The CDR3 coding sequence is TGCGCCAGCAGCTCCCTCACAGGGGGCACCGGGGAGCTGTTTTTT. It is translated as CASSSLTGGTGELFF. The full variable domain, rest sourced from reference TRBV5-1 and TRBJ2-2, is KAGVTQTPRYLIKTRGQQVTLSCSPISGHRSVSWYQQTPGQGLQFLFEYFSETQRNKGNFPGRFSGRQFSNSRSEMNVSTLELGDSALYLCASSSLTGGTGELFFGEGSRLTVL.

This clone was found a few times. Other DNA sequences in this specimen translate into the identical CDR3. The genes are TRBV6-5 and TRBJ1-2; tentatively, D is TRBD1 (5 bases). Germline V CDR1 and CDR2: MNHEY, SVGAGI. The germline V and J ends were trimmed by 0 bases and 6 bases, with 11 bases remaining between them. The CDR3 length is 14 residues. The CDR3 is CASSYSQGENGYTF. In nucleotides, the CDR3 is TGTGCCAGCAGTTACTCGCAGGGCGAGAATGGCTACACCTTC.

The chain has TRBV6-5 and TRBJ1-5; 12 bases align to TRBD1. The CDR3 is 16 amino acids. V shed 4 bases, J shed 5 bases, and the junction held 6 bases outside the gene matches. Germline V gene lookup returns CDR1 MNHEY and CDR2 SVGAGI. The DNA for the CDR3 is TGTGCCAGCAGTTCCGGGACAGGGGGCGCCTATCAGCCCCAGCATTTT. It translates to CASSSGTGGAYQPQHF.

The chain combines TRBV7-8 with TRBJ2-7; 10 positions agree with TRBD1. This CDR3 contains 15 residues. V gave up 5 bases and J gave up 6 bases; unmatched junction bases: 10. CDR1 is SGHVS, CDR2 FQNEAQ, per germline. Here the CDR3 reads CASSPAGQGLGEQYF. The CDR3 nucleotides read TGTGCCAGCAGCCCTGCGGGACAGGGGTTGGGCGAGCAGTACTTC.

The CDR3 DNA reads as TGTGCCAGCAGTACAGGGGCGACTAATGAAAAACTGTTTTTT. Translation gives CASSTGATNEKLFF. The chain uses TRBV9 and TRBJ1-4; TRBD1 agrees at 7 bases. CDR1 is SGDLS and CDR2 is YYNGEE in the germline V gene. The CDR3 has 14 residues. J was trimmed by 2 bases and V by 5 bases; bases with no gene match: 3.

This clone occurred once. The chain recombines TRBV18 with TRBJ1-1, with a possible D match to TRBD1 (6 bases). Trimming removed 8 bases at V and 1 base at J, with 17 bases between. Per the germline V gene, CDR1 is KGHSH and CDR2 is LQKENI. The length of the CDR3 is 15 residues. CDR3 protein: CASHPQGHSNTEAFF. The CDR3 coding sequence is TGTGCCAGCCACCCCCAGGGACACTCGAACACTGAAGCTTTCTTT.

The rearrangement links TRBV5-1 to TRBJ2-3, with TRBD2 matching 7 bases. There are 16 residues in the CDR3. V gave up 4 bases and J gave up 6 bases; unmatched junction bases: 14. Germline V gene lookup returns CDR1 SGHRS and CDR2 YFSETQ. CDR3 DNA sequence: TGCGCCAGCAGCCGGGTAGCGGGTGCTGCCTCGGATACGCAGTATTTT. This gives the protein CASSRVAGAASDTQYF.

The chain employs TRBV7-8 and TRBJ1-4; 8 positions match TRBD1. CDR1 and CDR2 (germline): SGHVS, FQNEAQ. Germline trimming cut 11 bases from V and 8 bases from J; bases unmatched to any gene: 7. CDR3 length equals 12 residues. The CDR3 sequence: CASGGNGEKLFF. The CDR3 nucleotides are TGTGCCTCAGGGGGCAACGGGGAAAAACTGTTTTTT.

This chain uses TRBV20-1 with TRBJ2-7; TRBD1 might be the D (6 bases). The CDR3 extends over 11 amino acids. Per germline, CDR1 DFQATT and CDR2 SNEGSKA (reference sequence). V shed 6 bases and J shed 4 bases, with 10 bases lying between them. The CDR3 loop reads CSALTGYEQYF. CDR3 DNA: TGCAGTGCATTGACAGGATACGAGCAGTACTTC.

The rearrangement uses TRBV10-1 and TRBJ1-2, with 11 bases lining up with TRBD1. CDR3 size: 18 residues. With 7 bases clipped from V and 4 bases from J, the junction kept 17 bases outside the gene matches. Germline assignment: CDR1 WNHNN and CDR2 SYGVQD (reference sequence). The CDR3 DNA is TGCGCCAGCACCGGAATGCTTTCCTGGACAGGGGGCGTCTATGGCTACACCTTC. Translated: CASTGMLSWTGGVYGYTF.

In this sample, this clone turned up a few times. The DNA of the CDR3 is TGTGCCAGCTCACCACAACGACAGGGGGCATTCTGGGATGGCTACACCTTC. Its protein product is CASSPQRQGAFWDGYTF. The chain couples TRBV18 to TRBJ1-2, with 10 bases lining up with TRBD1. With 1 base clipped from V and 6 bases from J, the junction kept 11 bases outside the gene matches. Germline V gene sequence: CDR1 KGHSH, CDR2 LQKENI. This CDR3 spans 17 amino acids.

The chain uses TRBV7-9 and TRBJ2-1; D possibly corresponds to TRBD2 (6 bases). V lost 5 bases and J 1 base, leaving 21 bases between the germline ends. CDR1 and CDR2 (germline): SEHNR, FQNEAQ (reference sequence). CDR3 length equals 18 residues. This CDR3 reads CASSPSRRVKHSYNEQFF. The CDR3, as DNA: TGTGCCAGCAGCCCCAGCCGGAGGGTAAAACATTCCTACAATGAGCAGTTCTTC.

Here the CDR3 DNA reads TGTGCCAGCAGCCTTTTCCAGGGTGAAGCTTTCTTT. Its protein is CASSLFQGEAFF. The V call is TRBV11-2, the J call TRBJ1-1; a weak D match, TRBD1 (5 bases). The V gene's germline CDR1 is SGHAT and CDR2 FQNNGV. V lost 5 bases and J 7 bases, leaving 11 bases between the germline ends. The CDR3 runs to 12 residues.

This clone was counted only a few times. The chain uses TRBV4-1 and TRBJ2-6; 7 bases are shared with TRBD1. This CDR3 is built from 19 residues. With V trimmed by 3 bases and J by 0 bases, 11 bases remained unmatched. Germline V CDR1 and CDR2: MGHRA, YSYEKL. In nucleotides, the CDR3 is TGCGCCAGCAGCCAGCCGAAAGGGGACAGCAGCTCTGGGGCCAACGTCCTGACTTTC. Translated, it gives CASSQPKGDSSSGANVLTF.

The chain recombines TRBV18 with TRBJ2-7; tentative D call: TRBD1 (6 bases). Trimming took 2 bases from V and 7 from J, leaving 12 bases between them. There are 13 residues in the CDR3. Germline CDR1 is KGHSH and CDR2 is LQKENI. CDR3 sequence reads: CASSPGGAREQYF. CDR3 DNA: TGTGCCAGCTCACCAGGGGGCGCGAGGGAGCAGTACTTC.

This rearrangement joins TRBV5-1 to TRBJ2-3, with 8 bases lining up with TRBD1. The V gene end was trimmed by 0 bases and the J gene end by 6 bases; junction bases not matched to a gene: 9. Germline V lookup: CDR1 SGHRS, CDR2 YFSETQ. This CDR3 comprises 16 residues. CDR3 sequence (DNA): TGCGCCAGCAGCTTGGTCGGGACAGGTCAAAAGGATACGCAGTATTTT. Translation: CASSLVGTGQKDTQYF.

This clone was picked up one time. The rearrangement uses TRBV4-2 and TRBJ1-1; D not resolved. Germline V lookup: CDR1 LGHNA, CDR2 YNFKEQ. The length of the CDR3 is 14 residues. V was clipped by 2 bases and J by 5 bases, with 12 bases between them. For the CDR3, the DNA is TGTGCCAGCAGCCAACCTTCTGGGAGAACTGAAGCTTTCTTT. This sequence encodes CASSQPSGRTEAFF.

This clone was found a few times. This chain uses TRBV14 with TRBJ1-1, with D hard to call. Germline V lookup: CDR1 SGHDN, CDR2 FVKESK. V gave up 0 bases and J gave up 2 bases, with 13 bases separating them. The CDR3 sequence is 16 residues long. CDR3 coding DNA: TGTGCCAGCAGCCAAGATTTGGGCCAGCTAAACACTGAAGCTTTCTTT. It codes for CASSQDLGQLNTEAFF.

The genes are TRBV5-1 and TRBJ1-5; the match to TRBD1 covers 8 bases. Germline assignment: CDR1 SGHRS and CDR2 YFSETQ. CDR3 length equals 15 residues. The V and J ends lost 4 bases and 4 bases, in that order; junction bases with no gene match: 7. CDR3 in DNA: TGCGCCAGCAGCCTCAGGGGGCAGACGAATCAGCCCCAGCATTTT. Translated, it gives CASSLRGQTNQPQHF.

This chain joins TRBV6-1 and TRBJ1-2; 10 positions agree with TRBD1. The J segment lost 5 bases and the V segment lost 0 bases, leaving 6 bases of the junction unmatched. Looked up from germline, CDR1 is MNHNS and CDR2 is SASEGT. This CDR3 region has 16 residues. The CDR3 protein is CASSEALVGQGYGYTF. The CDR3 DNA is TGTGCCAGCAGTGAAGCGCTCGTGGGACAGGGGTATGGCTACACCTTC.

This chain uses TRBV5-4 with TRBJ2-7, with D perhaps TRBD1 (6 bases). This CDR3 contains 14 residues. V dropped 4 bases and J dropped 4 bases, with 15 bases sitting between them. The V gene's germline CDR1 is SGHNT and CDR2 YYREEE (reference sequence). CDR3 sequence: CASSPPDRIYEQYF. In DNA form, the CDR3 reads TGTGCCAGCAGCCCGCCCGACAGGATTTACGAGCAGTACTTC. The full variable domain, with the rest looked up from reference TRBV5-4 and TRBJ2-7, is ETGVTQSPTHLIKTRGQQVTLRCSSQSGHNTVSWYQQALGQGPQFIFQYYREEENGRGNFPPRFSGLQFPNYSSELNVNALELDDSALYLCASSPPDRIYEQYFGPGTRLTVT.

The rearrangement joins TRBV7-9 to TRBJ2-1; D might be TRBD1 (5 bases). With 5 bases removed from V and 4 bases from J, the gap between germline ends came to 15 bases. The CDR3 is made up of 15 amino acids. Germline V CDR1 and CDR2: SEHNR, FQNEAQ (reference sequence). The chain's CDR3 is CASSRPGSSYNEQFF. The CDR3 DNA is TGTGCCAGCAGCCGACCAGGGTCGTCTTACAATGAGCAGTTCTTC. The variable domain in full, with the rest retrieved from reference TRBV7-9 and TRBJ2-1, is DTGVSQNPRHKITKRGQNVTFRCDPISEHNRLYWYRQTLGQGPEFLTYFQNEAQLEKSRLLSDRFSAERPKGSFSTLEIQRTEQGDSAMYLCASSRPGSSYNEQFFGPGTRLTVL.